Listed below are T cell receptor beta chains from one sample, sequenced in a study of regulatory T cells in long-lasting Graves disease. TCRdb itself ran the multiplex PCR reads through MiXCR, one entry per CDR3 protein. The repertoire holds under 300,000 distinct CDR3 sequences, with around 16% as singletons. This material consisted of peripheral blood mononuclear cells (PBMCs), taken at new diagnosis, from a patient treated with antithyroid drugs. These receptors all stem from a female donor with Graves disease. CDR3s include the opening cysteine and the closing phenylalanine or tryptophan. D genes are given only for firm matches. Expanded clones are given a class, and other clones once, few, many or no size at all.

CDR3aa	CDR3nt	abundance	j_gene	d_gene	v_gene
CSAQGQGPDGYTF	TGCAGTGCTCAAGGACAGGGGCCAGATGGCTACACCTTC	NA	TRBJ1-2	TRBD1	TRBV20-1
CASMRIGGGDTQYF	TGTGCCAGCATGCGCATAGGGGGAGGGGATACGCAGTATTTT	many	TRBJ2-3	NA	TRBV12-3/TRBV12-4
CATSDRQGAGYGHTF	TGTGCCACCAGTGATCGACAGGGGGCAGGCTATGGCCACACCTTC	NA	TRBJ1-2	TRBD1	TRBV24-1
CASSLQGEQYF	TGTGCCAGCTCACTTCAGGGGGAGCAGTACTTC	many	TRBJ2-7	NA	TRBV18
CASSLVGLAGGNEQFF	TGTGCCAGCAGCTTAGTCGGCCTAGCGGGAGGGAATGAGCAGTTCTTC	NA	TRBJ2-1	TRBD2	TRBV7-2
CSATPLWVTTSYEQYF	TGCAGTGCTACCCCCCTTTGGGTAACTACTTCCTACGAGCAGTACTTC	many	TRBJ2-7	NA	TRBV20-1
CASSETGTKGPYQPQHF	TGCGCCAGCAGTGAGACGGGGACAAAAGGCCCCTATCAGCCCCAGCATTTT	many	TRBJ1-5	NA	TRBV10-2
CASSSPTERTQYF	TGTGCCAGCAGCTCCCCGACAGAGAGGACCCAGTACTTC	many	TRBJ2-5	NA	TRBV5-4
CASRGAAVNEKLFF	TGTGCCAGTAGAGGGGCGGCCGTTAATGAAAAACTGTTTTTT	many	TRBJ1-4	NA	TRBV19
CASAVSVFTDEQFF	TGTGCCAGTGCGGTTAGCGTTTTCACCGATGAGCAGTTCTTC	many	TRBJ2-1	NA	TRBV19
CASSLSPPRLAGTSTDTQYF	TGTGCCAGCAGTTTATCCCCCCCCCGACTAGCGGGGACTAGCACAGATACGCAGTATTTT	many	TRBJ2-3	TRBD2	TRBV28